This TCR beta chain was identified in a study of cytomegalovirus exposure and HLA in healthy donors. Study results and caveats: The records held CMV serostatus as the only immune exposure information.

This CDR3 is 15 amino acids long. V dropped 6 bases and J dropped 10; count of bases not matched to a gene: 12. Germline V CDR1 and CDR2: MNHEY, SVGAGI. Primers for the PCR totalled 60 Vbeta and 13 Jbeta. Libraries were prepared by immunoSEQ multiplex PCR; TCRdb keeps only in-frame clonotypes and omits some of them. Among under 150,000 clones, over 75% were seen once, and the ten largest hold 5.4%. In this sample, this clone turned up a few times. Its specificity is not known. Healthy donors of bone marrow made up the group. This chain joins TRBV6-5 and TRBJ1-5; 10 nucleotides agree with TRBD1. Material: PBMCs. The sequence was collected from a woman in her twenties or thirties in good health and CMV-seropositive. CDR3 residues: CASRPTGTGVNPQHF. CDR3 DNA sequence: TGTGCCAGCAGGCCCACCGGGACAGGGGTAAATCCCCAGCATTTT.